These 27 T cell receptor beta chains share one sample of origin, sequenced in a study of beta chain features in type 1 diabetes. Of the isolated RNA, all was reverse transcribed, and so the sequenced material was expressed TCRB transcripts. Clones were read by immunoSEQ multiplex PCR, and TCRdb kept only the in-frame ones, dropping some. In the table there are roughly 500,000 clones, over 9.5% of which are singletons. Input material: naive CD4+ T cells from blood. The receptors derive from a woman in her late teens or twenties in good health.

This clone appeared a few times. This chain joins TRBV18 and TRBJ2-5; D not resolved. CDR1 is KGHSH and CDR2 is LQKENI in the germline V gene. The CDR3 length is 13 residues. Trimming shortened V by 2 bases and J by 5 bases, and 9 bases separated the two germline ends. CDR3: CASSPDVGETQYF. As DNA, the CDR3 is TGTGCCAGCTCACCAGATGTGGGGGAGACCCAGTACTTC.

This clone showed up just a few times. The chain has TRBV28 and TRBJ2-5; D gene ambiguous. The germline CDR1 and CDR2 sequences are MDHEN and SYDVKM. This CDR3 has 12 amino acids. The germline V and J ends were trimmed by 0 bases and 6 bases, with 5 bases remaining between them. The CDR3 reads CASSLWLKTQYF. CDR3 nucleotides: TGTGCCAGCAGTTTATGGTTGAAGACCCAGTACTTC.

This clone has only a few counts. V gene TRBV9 combines with J gene TRBJ2-1; TRBD2 matches 14 bases. There are 22 residues in the CDR3. Germline V CDR1 and CDR2: SGDLS, YYNGEE. Trimming cost V 4 bases and J 4 bases; bases outside gene matches: 22. The CDR3 protein is CASSPWVTSGGAFLARYNEQFF. CDR3 DNA: TGTGCCAGCAGCCCCTGGGTGACTAGCGGGGGGGCTTTTCTCGCCCGGTACAATGAGCAGTTCTTC.

The chain combines TRBV11-2 with TRBJ2-1, with D tentatively TRBD1 (6 bases). This CDR3 is 16 amino acids long. The germline V and J ends were trimmed by 5 bases and 3 bases, with 17 bases remaining between them. Germline V gene sequence: CDR1 SGHAT, CDR2 FQNNGV. For the CDR3, the DNA is TGTGCCAGCAGCAAAATGACAGGCCGTAGCTACAATGAGCAGTTCTTC. It is translated as CASSKMTGRSYNEQFF.

J is TRBJ2-5 and V is TRBV20-1; D gene unclear. Germline CDR1 and CDR2: DFQATT and SNEGSKA (reference sequence). Between the trimmed V and J ends, which lost 6 bases and 5 bases, there was a span of 7 bases. This CDR3 comprises 10 residues. CDR3 bases: TGCAGTGCGGTTAAGGAGACCCAGTACTTC. This gives the protein CSAVKETQYF.

In its sample, this clone was seen a few times. The chain couples TRBV2 to TRBJ1-2; D perhaps matches TRBD1 (5 bases). Germline values: CDR1 SNHLY, CDR2 FYNNEI. V lost 7 bases, J lost 6 bases, and 15 bases lay in between. The CDR3 is 13 amino acids. Here the CDR3 reads CASTGQSLDGYTF. The CDR3 coding sequence is TGTGCCAGCACGGGGCAGAGTCTCGATGGCTACACCTTC.

This clone showed up just a few times. This chain uses TRBV7-2 with TRBJ2-1; no clear D gene. The length of the CDR3 is 13 residues. V was shortened by 4 bases and J by 4 bases, with 8 bases between the two germline ends. Germline V gene data show CDR1 as SGHTA and CDR2 as FQGNSA. The CDR3 nucleotides read TGTGCCAGCAGCTCCCAGGTTTACAATGAGCAGTTCTTC. Its translation: CASSSQVYNEQFF.

The J gene is TRBJ1-5, the V gene TRBV19, with D possibly matching TRBD1 (6 bases). CDR3 length: 15 residues. Germline assignment: CDR1 LNHDA and CDR2 SQIVND (reference sequence). Trimming removed 4 bases at V and 5 bases at J, with 15 bases between. CDR3 loop: CASSRPQGSDQPQHF. CDR3 coding DNA: TGTGCCAGTAGTAGACCACAGGGCTCGGATCAGCCCCAGCATTTT.

The chain uses TRBV9 and TRBJ2-1; D gene unclear. Trimming left V 0 bases short and J 0 bases short, with 10 bases between. Per germline, CDR1 SGDLS and CDR2 YYNGEE. CDR3 size: 16 residues. The CDR3 is CASSVVSVISYNEQFF. The CDR3 nucleotides read TGTGCCAGCAGCGTAGTTTCCGTAATCTCCTACAATGAGCAGTTCTTC.

The chain employs TRBV25-1 and TRBJ2-5; D ambiguous. Germline lookup yields CDR1 MGHDK and CDR2 SYGVNS. CDR3 length equals 15 residues. V lost 3 bases and J lost 3, with 14 bases in between. CDR3 region: CASSDPRAPKETQYF. The CDR3 coding sequence is TGTGCCAGCAGTGACCCCCGGGCCCCGAAAGAGACCCAGTACTTC. The variable domain in full, with the rest retrieved from reference TRBV25-1 and TRBJ2-5, is EADIYQTPRYLVIGTGKKITLECSQTMGHDKMYWYQQDPGMELHLIHYSYGVNSTEKGDLSSESTVSRIRTEHFPLTLESARPSHTSQYLCASSDPRAPKETQYFGPGTRLLVL.

This clone has only a few counts. The rearrangement joins TRBV5-4 to TRBJ2-5, with 9 positions matching TRBD1. Germline lookup yields CDR1 SGHNT and CDR2 YYREEE (reference sequence). This CDR3 comprises 15 residues. The V gene end was trimmed by 3 bases and the J gene end by 5 bases; junction bases not matched to a gene: 8. DNA of the CDR3: TGTGCCAGCAGCTCGGGGACAGGGCCTCTGGAGACCCAGTACTTC. This sequence encodes CASSSGTGPLETQYF.

This clone occurred a few times. CDR3 region: CASTEYNEQFF. Here the CDR3 DNA reads TGTGCCAGCACCGAATACAATGAGCAGTTCTTC. The genes are TRBV6-5 and TRBJ2-1; no reliable D call. The CDR3 runs 11 residues. CDR1 and CDR2 (germline): MNHEY, SVGAGI. V was cut by 7 bases and J by 4 bases, with 5 bases left in between.

This chain joins TRBV11-2 and TRBJ2-4; TRBD1 agrees at 8 bases. Germline-derived CDR1 and CDR2 are SGHAT and FQNNGV. The CDR3 spans 13 residues. V lost 7 bases to trimming and J lost 6 bases; unmatched junction nucleotides: 5. The CDR3 loop is CASTSGTGNIQYF. The CDR3 DNA sequence: TGTGCCAGCACCTCCGGGACAGGAAACATTCAGTACTTC.

This clone was observed a few times. The V and J genes are TRBV29-1 and TRBJ1-1; no clear D. The length of the CDR3 is 13 residues. Deletions cut 1 base from V and 0 bases from J, with 6 bases between. Per the germline V gene, CDR1 is SQVTM and CDR2 is ANQGSEA. This CDR3 reads CSVEGIMNTEAFF. The CDR3 coding sequence is TGCAGCGTTGAAGGGATCATGAACACTGAAGCTTTCTTT.

There are a few counts of this clone. The J gene is TRBJ2-1, the V gene TRBV6-5, with D possibly TRBD1 on 6 matching bases. Germline lookup yields CDR1 MNHEY and CDR2 SVGAGI. V was shortened by 6 bases and J by 2 bases, with 14 bases between the two germline ends. CDR3 length: 15 residues. CDR3 loop: CASRPYRGTYNEQFF. In nucleotides, the CDR3 is TGTGCCAGCAGGCCCTATAGGGGGACCTACAATGAGCAGTTCTTC.

This clone has a handful of counts. The gene calls are TRBV10-3 and TRBJ2-7; unclear D gene. The CDR3 runs 15 residues. V was shortened by 2 bases and J by 2 bases, with 13 bases between the two germline ends. Germline V gene lookup returns CDR1 ENHRY and CDR2 SYGVKD. The CDR3 coding sequence is TGTGCCATCAGTGAGAGGGTTGACGGAACCTACGAGCAGTACGTC. Its translation is CAISERVDGTYEQYV.

This clone was seen a handful of times. The V gene is TRBV9, the J gene TRBJ2-7; D is possibly TRBD1 or TRBD2 (6 bases each). Trimming removed 5 bases at V and 4 bases at J, with 10 bases between. The CDR3 runs to 12 residues. Germline values: CDR1 SGDLS, CDR2 YYNGEE. For the CDR3, the DNA is TGTGCCAGCAGAGGAGGGGGATACGAGCAGTACGTC. Translated, it gives CASRGGGYEQYV.

This clone was detected a few times. The genes are TRBV23-1 and TRBJ2-6; D unclear. TRBV23-1 is sorted into the ORF group, with uncertain function. The V gene lost 4 bases and the J gene lost 6 bases, with 10 bases spanning the gap. The CDR3 has 14 residues. The CDR3 sequence: CASSPHGSANVLTF. Here the CDR3 DNA reads TGCGCCAGCAGTCCCCACGGTTCGGCCAACGTCCTGACTTTC.

The chain is built from TRBV2 and TRBJ1-4; weak D call: TRBD1 (6 bases). CDR1 and CDR2 (germline): SNHLY, FYNNEI. The CDR3 is 13 amino acids. V was pared by 7 bases and J by 6 bases, with 12 bases between. This CDR3 reads CASKVRQDEKLFF. As DNA, the CDR3 is TGTGCCAGCAAAGTAAGACAGGATGAAAAACTGTTTTTT.

This clone was seen a handful of times. The chain has TRBV29-1 and TRBJ2-3; 8 bases are a match to TRBD1. Germline V gene lookup returns CDR1 SQVTM and CDR2 ANQGSEA. The length of the CDR3 is 15 residues. V was pared by 6 bases and J by 5 bases, with 13 bases of the junction left unmatched. The CDR3, as DNA: TGCAGCGTAGCGACAGGGGCTTCTGGGAAAGATACGCAGTATTTT. Translated: CSVATGASGKDTQYF.

The V call is TRBV7-9, the J call TRBJ1-2; 7 nucleotides line up with TRBD1. Germline V CDR1 and CDR2: SEHNR, FQNEAQ (reference sequence). V gave up 5 bases and J gave up 2 bases; unmatched junction bases: 11. The CDR3 is 16 residues long. The CDR3 nucleotides read TGTGCCAGCAGCCCACTACAGGGGCAAACCAACTATGGCTACACCTTC. Amino acids: CASSPLQGQTNYGYTF.

The CDR3 region is CASSEYREQYF. The CDR3, as DNA: TGTGCCAGCAGTGAATATCGGGAGCAGTACTTC. The rearrangement uses TRBV25-1 and TRBJ2-7; D uncertain. Germline lookup yields CDR1 MGHDK and CDR2 SYGVNS. Trimming took 0 bases from V and 7 from J, leaving 4 bases between them. The CDR3 spans 11 residues.

The chain is built from TRBV7-2 and TRBJ2-1; 11 bases map to TRBD2. The germline CDR1 and CDR2 sequences are SGHTA and FQGNSA. CDR3 length: 15 residues. J lost 9 bases, V lost 3 bases, and 7 bases had no gene match. CDR3 nucleotide sequence: TGTGCCAGCAGCTTTCGGCTAGCGGGGGGTGGTGAGCAGTTCTTC. It encodes CASSFRLAGGGEQFF.

This clone was detected only a few times. V and J are TRBV19 and TRBJ2-7; TRBD1 agrees at 8 bases. Germline V gives CDR1 LNHDA, CDR2 SQIVND (reference sequence). V dropped 7 bases and J dropped 2; count of bases not matched to a gene: 10. The CDR3 runs to 15 residues. This CDR3 is CASIGLGQGTYEQYF. The CDR3 nucleotides are TGTGCCAGTATTGGCTTAGGACAGGGAACCTACGAGCAGTACTTC.

In this sample, this clone turned up a few times. The CDR3: CASSSIPGSGELFF. CDR3 in DNA: TGTGCCAGCAGCTCGATCCCGGGATCCGGGGAGCTGTTTTTT. V usage is TRBV7-9 and J usage is TRBJ2-2; weak D call: TRBD2 (5 bases). Per the germline V gene, CDR1 is SEHNR and CDR2 is FQNEAQ (reference sequence). This CDR3 has 14 residues. V lost 4 bases to trimming and J lost 6 bases, with 12 bases between them.

The V call is TRBV27, the J call TRBJ2-7; TRBD1 aligns across 7 bases. Looked up from germline, CDR1 is MNHEY and CDR2 is SMNVEV (reference sequence). The CDR3 extends over 14 amino acids. The trim removed 6 bases at V and 2 bases at J, leaving 7 bases unmatched. The CDR3 loop is CASRRTGGTYEQYF. DNA for the CDR3: TGTGCCAGCAGACGGACAGGTGGTACCTACGAGCAGTACTTC.

This clone appeared a few times. V and J are TRBV5-4 and TRBJ2-1, with no clear D. V shed 1 base and J shed 8 bases, with 13 bases lying between them. Germline values: CDR1 SGHNT, CDR2 YYREEE (reference sequence). The CDR3 runs to 14 residues. The CDR3 nucleotides are TGTGCCAGCAGCTTGTTTACTGGCGCATATGAGCAGTTCTTC. It is translated as CASSLFTGAYEQFF.